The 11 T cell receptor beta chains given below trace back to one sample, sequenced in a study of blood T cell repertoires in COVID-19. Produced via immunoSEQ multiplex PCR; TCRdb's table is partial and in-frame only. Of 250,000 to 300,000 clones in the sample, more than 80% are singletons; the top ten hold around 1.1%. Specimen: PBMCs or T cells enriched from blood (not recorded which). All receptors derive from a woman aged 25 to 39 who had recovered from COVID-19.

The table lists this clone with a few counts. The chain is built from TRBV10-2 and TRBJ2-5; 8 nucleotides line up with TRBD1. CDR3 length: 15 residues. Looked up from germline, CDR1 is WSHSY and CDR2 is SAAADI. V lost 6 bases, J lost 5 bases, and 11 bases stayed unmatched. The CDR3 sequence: CASSPVAGGRETQYF. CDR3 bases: TGCGCCAGCAGCCCGGTCGCAGGGGGCAGGGAGACCCAGTACTTC.

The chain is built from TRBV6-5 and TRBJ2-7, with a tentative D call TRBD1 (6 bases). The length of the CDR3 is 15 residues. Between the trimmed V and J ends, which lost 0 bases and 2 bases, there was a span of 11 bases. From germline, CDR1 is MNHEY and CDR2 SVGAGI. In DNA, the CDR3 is TGTGCCAGCAGTTACTCACACAGGGCACCCTACGAGCAGTACTTC. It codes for CASSYSHRAPYEQYF.

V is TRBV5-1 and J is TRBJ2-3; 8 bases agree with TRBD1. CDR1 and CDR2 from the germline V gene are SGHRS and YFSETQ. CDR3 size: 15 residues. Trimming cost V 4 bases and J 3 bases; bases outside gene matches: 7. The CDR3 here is CASSIGQGFTDTQYF. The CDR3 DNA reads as TGCGCCAGCAGCATCGGACAGGGTTTTACAGATACGCAGTATTTT. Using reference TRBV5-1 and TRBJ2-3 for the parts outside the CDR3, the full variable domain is KAGVTQTPRYLIKTRGQQVTLSCSPISGHRSVSWYQQTPGQGLQFLFEYFSETQRNKGNFPGRFSGRQFSNSRSEMNVSTLELGDSALYLCASSIGQGFTDTQYFGPGTRLTVL.

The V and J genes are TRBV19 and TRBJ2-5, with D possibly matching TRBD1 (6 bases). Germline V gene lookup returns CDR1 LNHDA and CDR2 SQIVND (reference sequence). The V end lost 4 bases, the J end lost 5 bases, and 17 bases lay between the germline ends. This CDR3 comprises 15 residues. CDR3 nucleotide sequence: TGTGCCAGTAGTACCTCCTCAGGGGCGATGGAGACCCAGTACTTC. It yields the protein CASSTSSGAMETQYF. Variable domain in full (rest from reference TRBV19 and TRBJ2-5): DGGITQSPKYLFRKEGQNVTLSCEQNLNHDAMYWYRQDPGQGLRLIYYSQIVNDFQKGDIAEGYSVSREKKESFPLTVTSAQKNPTAFYLCASSTSSGAMETQYFGPGTRLLVL.

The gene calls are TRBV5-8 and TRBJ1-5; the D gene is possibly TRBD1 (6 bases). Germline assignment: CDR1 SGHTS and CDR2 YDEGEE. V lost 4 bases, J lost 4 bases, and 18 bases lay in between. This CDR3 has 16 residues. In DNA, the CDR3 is TGTGCCAGCAGCCGCTCCGGGACAAGCGAAAATCAGCCCCAGCATTTT. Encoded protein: CASSRSGTSENQPQHF.

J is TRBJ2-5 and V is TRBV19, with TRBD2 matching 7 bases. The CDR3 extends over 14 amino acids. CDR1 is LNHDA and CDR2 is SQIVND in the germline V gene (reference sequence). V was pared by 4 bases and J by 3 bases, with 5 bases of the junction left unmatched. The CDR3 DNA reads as TGTGCCAGTAGTAGCGGGGGTGGGGAAGAGACCCAGTACTTC. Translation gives CASSSGGGEETQYF.

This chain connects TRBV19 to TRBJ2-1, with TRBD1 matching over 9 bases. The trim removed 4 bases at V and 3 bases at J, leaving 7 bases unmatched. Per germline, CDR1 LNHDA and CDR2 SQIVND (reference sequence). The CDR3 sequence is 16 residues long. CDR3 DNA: TGTGCCAGTAGTACTCCGACAGGGGGTGGCTACAATGAGCAGTTCTTC. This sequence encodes CASSTPTGGGYNEQFF.

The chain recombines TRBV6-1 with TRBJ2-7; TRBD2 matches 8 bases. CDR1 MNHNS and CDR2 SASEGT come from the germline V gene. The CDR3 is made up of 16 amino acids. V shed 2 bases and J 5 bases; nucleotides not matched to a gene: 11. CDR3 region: CASSERGSGSRNEQYF. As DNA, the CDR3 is TGTGCCAGCAGTGAAAGGGGAAGCGGGAGTAGGAACGAGCAGTACTTC.

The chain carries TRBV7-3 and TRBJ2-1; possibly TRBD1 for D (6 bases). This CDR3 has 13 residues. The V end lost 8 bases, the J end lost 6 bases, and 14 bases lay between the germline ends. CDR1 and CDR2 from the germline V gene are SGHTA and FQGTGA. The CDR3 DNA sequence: TGTGCCAGCGGCAGGGGCTGGAGCAATGAGCAGTTCTTC. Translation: CASGRGWSNEQFF. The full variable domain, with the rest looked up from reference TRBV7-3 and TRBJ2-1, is GAGVSQTPSNKVTEKGKYVELRCDPISGHTALYWYRQSLGQGPEFLIYFQGTGAADDSGLPNDRFFAVRPEGSVSTLKIQRTERGDSAVYLCASGRGWSNEQFFGPGTRLTVL.

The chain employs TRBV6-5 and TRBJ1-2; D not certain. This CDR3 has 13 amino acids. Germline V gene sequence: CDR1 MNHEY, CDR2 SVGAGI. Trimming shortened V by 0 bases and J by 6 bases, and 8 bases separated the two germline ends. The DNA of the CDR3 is TGTGCCAGCAGTTACTCAGGGAGCCATGGCTACACCTTC. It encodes CASSYSGSHGYTF.

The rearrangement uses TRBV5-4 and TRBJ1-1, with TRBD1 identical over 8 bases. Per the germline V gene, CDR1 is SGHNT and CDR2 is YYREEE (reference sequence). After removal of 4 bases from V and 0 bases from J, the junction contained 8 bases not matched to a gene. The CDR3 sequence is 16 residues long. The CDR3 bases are TGTGCCAGCAGCACTACAGGGGGGCCCATGAACACTGAAGCTTTCTTT. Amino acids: CASSTTGGPMNTEAFF.